These 17 T cell receptor beta chains came from one sample sequenced in a study of blood T cell dynamics during melanoma immunotherapy. This sample's time point: pre-treatment baseline. TCRdb keeps only in-frame clones here, not all; method: immunoSEQ multiplex PCR. Of roughly 22,000 clones listed, approximately 88% are singletons. The starting material was blood, obtained from a patient treated with checkpoint blockade. These receptors originate from a human donor with melanoma.

This clone was seen just once. CDR3 nucleotides: TGTGCCAGCATGCCCAGAGTCTCTGGAAACACCATATATTTT. Translated, it gives CASMPRVSGNTIYF. The genes are TRBV2 and TRBJ1-3; D not certain. With 7 bases removed from V and 0 bases from J, the gap between germline ends came to 10 bases. The CDR3 length is 14 residues. Germline V gene sequence: CDR1 SNHLY, CDR2 FYNNEI. Full variable domain (outside the CDR3, taken from reference TRBV2 and TRBJ1-3): EPEVTQTPSHQVTQMGQEVILRCVPISNHLYFYWYRQILGQKVEFLVSFYNNEISEKSEIFDDQFSVERPDGSNFTLKIRSTKLEDSAMYFCASMPRVSGNTIYFGEGSWLTVV.

The chain carries TRBV11-3 and TRBJ2-1; 7 bases agree with TRBD2. The germline V gene has CDR1 SGHNT and CDR2 YENEEA. Trimming at V came to 6 bases and at J to 9 bases, leaving 8 bases not matched to a gene. CDR3 length: 13 amino acids. The CDR3 bases are TGTGCCAGCAGTTCTACCGGGACTACTGAGCAGTTCTTC. Its protein is CASSSTGTTEQFF.

This clone appeared once. The chain carries TRBV29-1 and TRBJ2-5, with a possible D match to TRBD1 (5 bases). This CDR3 comprises 13 residues. Germline V gene lookup returns CDR1 SQVTM and CDR2 ANQGSEA. V was pared by 2 bases and J by 7 bases, with 14 bases between. The CDR3 here is CSVEQGIMVTQYF. CDR3 sequence (DNA): TGCAGCGTTGAACAGGGAATAATGGTGACCCAGTACTTC.

This clone has just a few counts. The chain combines TRBV27 with TRBJ2-3, with D tentatively TRBD1 (6 bases). The CDR3 length is 16 residues. Trimming took 2 bases from V and 1 from J, leaving 13 bases between them. Germline values: CDR1 MNHEY, CDR2 SMNVEV (reference sequence). CDR3 DNA: TGTGCCAGCAGTTTAAGGGGGAAGCGAGGCACAGATACGCAGTATTTT. Translating it yields CASSLRGKRGTDTQYF.

The chain carries TRBV27 and TRBJ1-1; 8 nucleotides match TRBD1. The V gene's germline CDR1 is MNHEY and CDR2 SMNVEV (reference sequence). The V gene end was trimmed by 2 bases and the J gene end by 5 bases; junction bases not matched to a gene: 4. The length of the CDR3 is 14 residues. Here the CDR3 reads CASSLQGAGTEAFF. CDR3 coding DNA: TGTGCCAGCAGTTTACAGGGGGCAGGGACTGAAGCTTTCTTT.

V and J are TRBV27 and TRBJ2-5; D may be TRBD1 or TRBD2 (6 bases each). Trimming stripped 3 bases from V and 4 bases from J, with 15 bases between. The CDR3 runs to 15 residues. CDR1 MNHEY and CDR2 SMNVEV come from the germline V gene (reference sequence). CDR3 protein: CASSFRGLVGETQYF. CDR3 in DNA: TGTGCCAGCAGTTTCCGGGGGCTGGTTGGAGAGACCCAGTACTTC.

This clone was counted once. V is TRBV5-1 and J is TRBJ2-5, with 9 bases aligning to TRBD1. Germline loops: CDR1 SGHRS, CDR2 YFSETQ. V lost 5 bases and J lost 4; bases outside the gene matches: 12. This CDR3 comprises 16 residues. CDR3 amino acids: CASSPTGTGTLETQYF. As DNA, the CDR3 is TGCGCCAGCAGTCCCACGGGGACAGGGACGTTAGAGACCCAGTACTTC.

The chain couples TRBV7-9 to TRBJ1-2; tentative D call: TRBD1 (6 bases). V lost 10 bases and J lost 8, with 26 bases in between. Looked up from germline, CDR1 is SEHNR and CDR2 is FQNEAQ (reference sequence). This CDR3 spans 15 amino acids. The CDR3 spells CATSTSLGAISGYTF. In DNA, the CDR3 is TGTGCCACCTCAACGAGTTTGGGGGCCATAAGCGGCTACACCTTC.

As regards this clone: Germline is not matched at one junction end, which may reflect a read error. V and J are TRBV7-7 and TRBJ2-5, with TRBD1 identical over 7 bases. Germline V gives CDR1 SSHAT, CDR2 FNYEAQ (reference sequence). The CDR3 spans 14 residues. Here the CDR3 DNA reads TGTGCTAGCAGCCCGACAGGGTTCCAAGAGACCCAGTACTTC. Residues: CASSPTGFQETQYF.

V and J are TRBV7-2 and TRBJ2-7; the D gene is possibly TRBD1 (5 bases). This CDR3 has 15 residues. The V gene lost 2 bases and the J gene lost 4 bases, with 15 bases spanning the gap. From germline, CDR1 is SGHTA and CDR2 FQGNSA. The CDR3 sequence is CASSLTTGQGYEQYF. CDR3 sequence (DNA): TGTGCCAGCAGCTTAACAACCGGGCAGGGTTACGAGCAGTACTTC.

This chain links TRBV7-6 with TRBJ2-7; a possible D gene is TRBD2 (6 bases). The germline V and J ends were trimmed by 5 bases and 6 bases, with 20 bases remaining between them. CDR1 is SGHVS and CDR2 is FNYEAQ in the germline V gene. The CDR3 is 15 residues long. DNA for the CDR3: TGTGCCAGCAGCCCGACGGGGGTGGGTTTTAGCGAGCAGTACTTC. Encoded protein: CASSPTGVGFSEQYF.

Only one count was recorded for this clone. V usage is TRBV6-1 and J usage is TRBJ2-5; D possibly corresponds to TRBD2 (6 bases). The V gene's germline CDR1 is MNHNS and CDR2 SASEGT. The CDR3 contains 16 residues. V was cut by 0 bases and J by 2 bases, with 13 bases left in between. CDR3 coding DNA: TGTGCCAGCAGTGAAGCGTCGGGGGATGGGCAAGAGACCCAGTACTTC. This gives the protein CASSEASGDGQETQYF.

The gene calls are TRBV5-6 and TRBJ2-7, with 8 bases that match TRBD1. With 1 base clipped from V and 9 bases from J, the junction kept 12 bases outside the gene matches. The CDR3 runs to 15 residues. Germline loops: CDR1 SGHDT, CDR2 YYEEEE. CDR3 region: CASSLLTGGRDRQYF. The CDR3, as DNA: TGTGCCAGCAGCTTGCTTACAGGGGGGCGAGATAGGCAGTACTTC.

This clone appeared a single time. The chain combines TRBV18 with TRBJ2-3, with D possibly TRBD2 on 5 matching bases. CDR3 size: 14 residues. Germline CDR1 is KGHSH and CDR2 is LQKENI. Trimming removed 6 bases at V and 1 base at J, with 11 bases between. CDR3 bases: TGTGCCAGCTCTCTAAATAGCGGCACAGATACGCAGTATTTT. It codes for CASSLNSGTDTQYF. The complete variable domain, with remaining parts taken from reference TRBV18 and TRBJ2-3, reads NAGVMQNPRHLVRRRGQEARLRCSPMKGHSHVYWYRQLPEEGLKFMVYLQKENIIDESGMPKERFSAEFPKEGPSILRIQQVVRGDSAAYFCASSLNSGTDTQYFGPGTRLTVL.

The chain couples TRBV5-1 to TRBJ2-2; 7 nucleotides agree with TRBD1. Germline CDR1 is SGHRS and CDR2 is YFSETQ. The CDR3 sequence is 15 residues long. Unmatched junction bases numbered 6, after V lost 5 bases and J lost 2 bases. The CDR3 coding sequence is TGCGCCAGCAGTCCCGGGACAGCCAACACCGGGGAGCTGTTTTTT. This sequence encodes CASSPGTANTGELFF.

The chain has TRBV1 and TRBJ2-7. TRBV1 is recorded as a pseudogene. This CDR3 has 11 amino acids. CDR3 nucleotide sequence: TGCACCAGCAGCCAGTCCTACGAGCAGTACTTC. It translates to CTSSQSYEQYF.

J is TRBJ2-3 and V is TRBV5-1; 8 nucleotides align to TRBD1. The V segment lost 0 bases and the J segment 3 bases; nucleotides outside the gene matches: 6. The CDR3 is 16 residues long. Germline V gene data show CDR1 as SGHRS and CDR2 as YFSETQ. CDR3: CASSLGAGGETDTQYF. CDR3 nucleotide sequence: TGCGCCAGCAGCTTGGGTGCAGGGGGCGAGACAGATACGCAGTATTTT.